The clone carrying this TCR beta chain was seen repeatedly, ten times or more. What it binds is unknown. Quantitative 5'-RACE with molecular barcodes was used to make the TCR beta libraries. TCRdb re-analysed the 5' RACE reads in MiXCR, keeping a single row per CDR3 protein. This table has about 240,000 distinct CDR3 sequences, about 10% appearing once. This entry is derived from a study of CD8 T cells in ankylosing spondylitis. Study conclusions and caveats: A TCR beta motif made of several highly homologous variants seemed typical of ankylosing spondylitis blood. Relatively scarce in peripheral blood, disease-linked clones were CD8+.

Trimming stripped 3 bases from V and 6 bases from J, with 11 bases between. CDR1 and CDR2 from the germline V gene are WNHNN and SYGVQD (reference sequence). This CDR3 is built from 13 residues. The receptor's source is a male donor with ankylosing spondylitis or in good health (not recorded which). Sequenced sample: blood, either unsorted or a sorted T cell fraction (not recorded which). J is TRBJ1-1 and V is TRBV10-1; D unclear. The CDR3 DNA reads TGCGCCAGCAGTGACTGGGGATCCCCTGAAGCTTTCTTT. It codes for CASSDWGSPEAFF.